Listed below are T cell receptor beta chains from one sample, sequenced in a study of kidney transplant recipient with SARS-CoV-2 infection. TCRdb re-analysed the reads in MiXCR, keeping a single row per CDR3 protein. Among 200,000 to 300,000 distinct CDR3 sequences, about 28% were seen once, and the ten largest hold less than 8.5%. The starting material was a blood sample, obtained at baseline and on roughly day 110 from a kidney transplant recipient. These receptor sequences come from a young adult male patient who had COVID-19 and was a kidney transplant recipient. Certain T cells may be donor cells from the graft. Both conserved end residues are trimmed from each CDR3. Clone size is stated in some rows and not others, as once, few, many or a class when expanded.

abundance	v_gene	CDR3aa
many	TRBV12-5	ASGVMGLQGKTYGYT
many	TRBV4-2	ASSQRQYTEAF
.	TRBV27	TSSLLGDEQY
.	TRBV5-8	ASRLLHPRKTYGYT
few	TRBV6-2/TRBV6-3	ASRASGRDHEQF
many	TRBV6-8	ASSVTTRSRKTYGYT
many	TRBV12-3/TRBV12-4	ASSFIPFSPNYGYT
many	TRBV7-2	ASSLAAGANVLT
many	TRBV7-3	ASSLTQGGNEQF
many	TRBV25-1	ASSNCEELGKTYGYT
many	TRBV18	ASSRGPFYEAF
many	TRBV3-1	ASSRQGRYSNQPQH
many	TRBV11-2	ASSLEGQGYYGYT
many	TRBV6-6	ASSYSGGTYEQY
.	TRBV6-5	ASSYSGAGAYNEQF
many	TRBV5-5	ASSFLGLSYEQY
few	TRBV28	ASSLSQGAETQY
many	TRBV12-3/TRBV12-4	ASSLWAARGNQPQH
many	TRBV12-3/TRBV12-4	ASTLAGGVDDTQY
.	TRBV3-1	ASSLYRPISFSETQY
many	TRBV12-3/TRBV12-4	ASSLDRDHSNQPQH
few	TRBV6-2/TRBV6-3	ASSLDRGQETQY
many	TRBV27	ASSGTGEASSSGANVLT
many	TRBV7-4	ASSRKHSARKTYGYT
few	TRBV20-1	SARIPGAFLYEQY
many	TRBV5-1	ASSLSSVRKTYGYT
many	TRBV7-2	ASSLMPGVNTEAF
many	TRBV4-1	ASSQDPGTYEQY
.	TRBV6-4	ASSPNSPHGKTYGYT
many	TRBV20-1	SGGGGNQPQH
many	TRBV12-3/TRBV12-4	ASSHGVGYEQY
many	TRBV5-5	ASSFTGFGYT
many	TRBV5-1	ASSLGQGPYEQY
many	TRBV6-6	ASSYSDRGQRGYT
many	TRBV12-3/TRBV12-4	ASNKGAAITEAF
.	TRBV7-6	ASSYELNTEAF
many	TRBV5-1	ASMGGGLNTGELF
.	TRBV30	AWKKEGMNTEAF
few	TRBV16	ASSEQGVVRKTYGYT
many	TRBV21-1	ASSRLLATVMQDTQY
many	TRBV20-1	STWGRDYGYT
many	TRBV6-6	ASSPAGVQPQH
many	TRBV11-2	ASSGPRTSRKTYGYT
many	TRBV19	ASSVGHAGNTIY
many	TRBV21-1	ASSTDRGGTQY
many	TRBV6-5	ASSDPGENQPQH